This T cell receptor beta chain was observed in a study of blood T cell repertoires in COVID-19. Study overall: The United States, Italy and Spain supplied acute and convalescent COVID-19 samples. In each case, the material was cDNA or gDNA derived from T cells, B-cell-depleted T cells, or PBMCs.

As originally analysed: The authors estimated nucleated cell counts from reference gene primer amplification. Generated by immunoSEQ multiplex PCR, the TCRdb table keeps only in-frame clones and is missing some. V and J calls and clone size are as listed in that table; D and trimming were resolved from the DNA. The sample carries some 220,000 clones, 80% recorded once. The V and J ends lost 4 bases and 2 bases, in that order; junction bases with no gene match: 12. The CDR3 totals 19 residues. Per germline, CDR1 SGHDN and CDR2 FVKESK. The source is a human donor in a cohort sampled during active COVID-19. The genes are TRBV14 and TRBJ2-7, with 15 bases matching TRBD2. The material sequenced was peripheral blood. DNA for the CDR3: TGTGCCAGCAGCCCGCACCCCGGACTAGCGGGAGGGTTCGCCTACGAGCAGTACTTC. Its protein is CASSPHPGLAGGFAYEQYF.